A single sample is the source of the 13 T cell receptor beta chains below, sequenced in a study of blood T cells in healthy people across ages. Combining a sample-barcoded 5' primer with a J-beta primer mix, a second PCR ran for roughly 7 to 12 cycles. MiXCR, applied by TCRdb to the 5' RACE reads, yields one record per CDR3 protein. The table has about 730,000 distinct CDR3 sequences, roughly 45% seen once. Material for sequencing was blood. Receptor source: a woman aged 55-69 years in good health.

The V gene is TRBV6-5, the J gene TRBJ1-2, with 9 nucleotides matching TRBD1. Trimming took 0 bases from V and 4 from J; bases not matched to a gene: 6. The germline V gene encodes CDR1 MNHEY and CDR2 SVGAGI. This CDR3 contains 16 residues. CDR3 DNA sequence: TGTGCCAGCAGTTACTCCTATACAGGGGGCAGCTATGGCTACACCTTC. It translates to CASSYSYTGGSYGYTF.

In this sample, this clonotype turned up many times. The V call is TRBV29-1, the J call TRBJ1-2, with a tentative D call TRBD1 (6 bases). Trimming took off 4 bases at V and 0 bases at J, with 6 bases between the two ends. This CDR3 has 12 residues. Germline loops: CDR1 SQVTM, CDR2 ANQGSEA. CDR3 DNA: TGCAGCGTTGGACAGGCTAACTATGGCTACACCTTC. As protein: CSVGQANYGYTF.

This chain uses TRBV7-2 with TRBJ1-5; D is undetermined. The CDR3 length is 15 residues. Germline CDR1 SGHTA, CDR2 FQGNSA. Between the trimmed V and J ends, which lost 3 bases and 3 bases, there was a span of 12 bases. CDR3 sequence reads: CASSFAVVDNQPQHF. In DNA, the CDR3 is TGTGCCAGCAGCTTCGCCGTGGTAGACAATCAGCCCCAGCATTTT.

The rearrangement uses TRBV27 and TRBJ1-5, with D unresolved. Germline assignment: CDR1 MNHEY and CDR2 SMNVEV (reference sequence). The V and J ends lost 3 bases and 0 bases respectively, with 12 bases between them. CDR3 length: 16 amino acids. CDR3 loop: CASSFLAGDSNQPQHF. CDR3 bases: TGTGCCAGCAGTTTCCTGGCCGGGGATAGCAATCAGCCCCAGCATTTT.

This clonotype showed up just a few times. The V gene is TRBV6-5, the J gene TRBJ2-1; 7 bases fit TRBD2. The V segment lost 5 bases and the J segment 11 bases; nucleotides outside the gene matches: 3. The germline V gene encodes CDR1 MNHEY and CDR2 SVGAGI. CDR3 length: 11 residues. The CDR3 DNA follows: TGTGCCAGCAGTGCCGGGACTAAGCAGTTCTTC. Translated, it gives CASSAGTKQFF.

J is TRBJ1-5 and V is TRBV7-3; D is perhaps TRBD1 (6 bases). CDR3 length equals 14 residues. V dropped 8 bases and J dropped 2 bases, with 13 bases sitting between them. The germline V gene encodes CDR1 SGHTA and CDR2 FQGTGA. The CDR3, as DNA: TGTGCCAGCGACTGGGACAACCGCAATCAGCCCCAGCATTTT. It translates to CASDWDNRNQPQHF.

On this clonotype itself: Just one base apart from a much larger clone, this may be a read error. The chain links TRBV6-6 to TRBJ2-7; D may be TRBD2 (6 bases). Germline-derived CDR1 and CDR2 are MNHNY and SVGAGI (reference sequence). V was shortened by 7 bases and J by 1 base, with 11 bases between the two germline ends. This CDR3 comprises 13 residues. CDR3 DNA sequence: TGTGCCAGCAAGTGGGGGAGGTCCTACGAGCAGTACTTC. Its protein is CASKWGRSYEQYF.

The V call is TRBV20-1, the J call TRBJ2-7, with 11 bases aligning to TRBD1. Germline lookup yields CDR1 DFQATT and CDR2 SNEGSKA (reference sequence). The CDR3 length is 13 residues. V was pared by 4 bases and J by 2 bases, with 1 base of the junction left unmatched. The DNA of the CDR3 is TGCAGTGCTATGGGACAGGGGGCCTACGAGCAGTACTTC. Encoded protein: CSAMGQGAYEQYF.

On this clonotype itself: No conserved phenylalanine or tryptophan is present at the end of the CDR3, so a read error is the likely explanation. The chain has TRBV24-1 and TRBJ2-1, with 8 bases that match TRBD1. This CDR3 region has 14 residues. The germline gives CDR1 KGHDR, CDR2 SFDVKD. The junction had 7 bases not matched to a gene; V was cut back by 3 bases and J by 10 bases. The CDR3 spells CATSDPQGAWEQFL. CDR3 bases: TGTGCCACCAGTGATCCCCAGGGGGCCTGGGAGCAGTTCTTA.

The V gene is TRBV20-1, the J gene TRBJ2-7; D is unresolved. V was cut by 6 bases and J by 0 bases, with 9 bases left in between. CDR3 length equals 12 residues. Germline V gene lookup returns CDR1 DFQATT and CDR2 SNEGSKA (reference sequence). This CDR3 is CSAVTDSYEQYF. As DNA, the CDR3 is TGCAGTGCAGTGACTGACTCCTACGAGCAGTACTTC.

This chain joins TRBV6-6 and TRBJ2-4; D not resolved. V shed 7 bases and J shed 1 base, with 17 bases lying between them. The CDR3 has 16 amino acids. CDR1 MNHNY and CDR2 SVGAGI come from the germline V gene (reference sequence). CDR3 DNA sequence: TGTGCCAGCACCTTTCCGCGTACTGAGGCCAAAAACATTCAGTACTTC. Protein sequence: CASTFPRTEAKNIQYF.

The V and J genes are TRBV7-9 and TRBJ2-7; TRBD2 matches at 9 bases. Germline V gene lookup returns CDR1 SEHNR and CDR2 FQNEAQ (reference sequence). V lost 3 bases and J lost 2; bases outside the gene matches: 8. The CDR3 spans 16 residues. The DNA for the CDR3 is TGTGCCAGCAGCTTGCTAGCGGGGACTGGGACCTACGAGCAGTACTTC. Translation gives CASSLLAGTGTYEQYF.

The J gene is TRBJ2-1, the V gene TRBV6-7; the match to TRBD2 covers 10 bases. TRBV6-7 is filed as an ORF, its function uncertain. The junction had 16 bases not matched to a gene; V was cut back by 2 bases and J by 3 bases. The CDR3 is 20 residues long. The CDR3 nucleotides are TGTGCCAGCAGTTACCCGAAGTGGCTAGCGGGAGTCCTCCTCTACAATGAGCAGTTCTTC. Protein: CASSYPKWLAGVLLYNEQFF.